These 20 T cell receptor beta chains were sequenced from one sample in a study of cytomegalovirus exposure and HLA in healthy donors. With 60 Vbeta and 13 Jbeta primers, the PCR was carried out. Only in-frame clones appear in the TCRdb table, and some are missing; sequencing was by immunoSEQ multiplex PCR. The table records over 150,000 clones, 77% of them present only once. Sequenced: PBMCs. Receptors were obtained from a woman aged 55 to 70 in good health and CMV-seropositive.

This chain connects TRBV5-4 to TRBJ2-5; a weak D match, TRBD1 (6 bases). Between the trimmed V and J ends, which lost 3 bases and 3 bases, there was a span of 15 bases. This CDR3 region has 15 residues. The V gene's germline CDR1 is SGHNT and CDR2 YYREEE (reference sequence). CDR3 in amino acids: CASSSTGRGKETQYF. In DNA form, the CDR3 reads TGTGCCAGCAGCTCCACGGGCAGGGGAAAAGAGACCCAGTACTTC.

This chain's CDR3 is CAWSGEGAGSSGEQYF. In DNA form, the CDR3 reads TGTGCCTGGAGCGGAGAGGGGGCGGGAAGTTCCGGCGAGCAGTACTTC. The genes are TRBV30 and TRBJ2-7; D might be TRBD1 (7 bases). Trimming cost V 3 bases and J 6 bases, with 24 bases left between them. The CDR3 covers 16 residues. CDR1 GTSNPN and CDR2 SVGIG come from the germline V gene (reference sequence).

This clone has a single count. This CDR3 is CASPPGSSYEQYF. The DNA for the CDR3 is TGTGCCAGTCCCCCAGGTTCTTCCTACGAGCAGTACTTC. The chain recombines TRBV19 with TRBJ2-7, with unresolved D. Germline V CDR1 and CDR2: LNHDA, SQIVND (reference sequence). Trimming took off 8 bases at V and 1 base at J, with 12 bases between the two ends. The CDR3 runs to 13 residues.

The chain links TRBV5-1 to TRBJ1-5, with TRBD1 identical over 7 bases. Germline V CDR1 and CDR2: SGHRS, YFSETQ. The CDR3 runs to 14 residues. After removal of 7 bases from V and 2 bases from J, the junction contained 6 bases not matched to a gene. CDR3 DNA: TGCGCCAGCGCGACAGGGTTGGGCAATCAGCCCCAGCATTTT. Translated, it gives CASATGLGNQPQHF.

The rearrangement uses TRBV19 and TRBJ1-5; 8 positions match TRBD1. CDR1 and CDR2 (germline): LNHDA, SQIVND (reference sequence). V trimming: 4 bases; J trimming: 9 bases; junction bases outside the gene matches: 11. This CDR3 region has 15 residues. The CDR3 protein is CASSTGQGRGRPQHF. The CDR3 nucleotides read TGTGCCAGTAGTACAGGACAGGGACGAGGTAGGCCCCAGCATTTT.

This clone was found a few times. The genes are TRBV2 and TRBJ2-5; a weak D match, TRBD1 (5 bases). The DNA end favors TRBJ2-7, so the J call may be wrong. The CDR3 has 12 residues. Germline V gives CDR1 SNHLY, CDR2 FYNNEI. In nucleotides, the CDR3 is TGTGCCAGCAGTATTGACAGCTACGAGCAGTACTTC. It translates to CASSIDSYEQYF.

This clone was detected a few times. The chain is built from TRBV29-1 and TRBJ2-1; 8 bases map to TRBD2. The CDR3 spans 14 residues. CDR1 is SQVTM, CDR2 ANQGSEA, per germline. Unmatched junction bases numbered 10, after V lost 3 bases and J lost 9 bases. The CDR3 DNA reads as TGCAGCGTTGACGTGGCTCGGGGGGGCTTTGAGCAGTTCTTC. Translation: CSVDVARGGFEQFF.

The chain employs TRBV5-8 and TRBJ1-1; D remains ambiguous. The germline V gene encodes CDR1 SGHTS and CDR2 YDEGEE. Trimming stripped 4 bases from V and 5 bases from J, with 18 bases between. The CDR3 spans 15 residues. CDR3 loop: CASSLGPARRTEAFF. The CDR3 region has the DNA TGTGCCAGCAGCCTCGGACCCGCCAGGAGGACTGAAGCTTTCTTT.

The rearrangement links TRBV7-2 to TRBJ2-1, with D tentatively TRBD2 (6 bases). V was pared by 1 base and J by 7 bases, with 11 bases between. The germline CDR1 and CDR2 sequences are SGHTA and FQGNSA. The CDR3 loop spans 14 amino acids. CDR3 amino acids: CASSLVGGWNEQFF. The CDR3 DNA is TGTGCCAGCAGCTTAGTGGGGGGATGGAATGAGCAGTTCTTC.

The chain couples TRBV6-6 to TRBJ2-3, with 16 bases fitting TRBD2. Germline lookup yields CDR1 MNHNY and CDR2 SVGAGI (reference sequence). V gave up 5 bases and J gave up 14 bases; unmatched junction bases: 13. The CDR3 has 16 amino acids. CDR3 sequence reads: CASSLGTSGRARLWYF. The CDR3 DNA is TGTGCCAGCAGTCTCGGGACTAGCGGGAGGGCTCGGTTATGGTATTTT.

The sample holds one count of this clone. J is TRBJ1-5 and V is TRBV2, with 9 bases matching TRBD1. The V segment lost 6 bases and the J segment 5 bases; nucleotides outside the gene matches: 8. Per the germline V gene, CDR1 is SNHLY and CDR2 is FYNNEI. CDR3 length equals 15 residues. The CDR3 DNA is TGTGCCAGCAGCTTACTACGGACAGGGGATCAGCCCCAGCATTTT. Protein sequence: CASSLLRTGDQPQHF.

This clone turned up a few times. This chain connects TRBV27 to TRBJ1-2, with D perhaps matching TRBD1 (5 bases). The germline gives CDR1 MNHEY, CDR2 SMNVEV (reference sequence). The length of the CDR3 is 14 residues. V gave up 0 bases and J gave up 10 bases, with 15 bases separating them. The CDR3 DNA reads as TGTGCCAGCAGTTTATCAAGACAAACAGGAAACTACACCTTC. This sequence encodes CASSLSRQTGNYTF.

The chain has TRBV11-2 and TRBJ1-6; D is unresolved. Trimming shortened V by 6 bases and J by 3 bases, and 9 bases separated the two germline ends. The CDR3 runs to 14 residues. Germline CDR1 SGHAT, CDR2 FQNNGV. CDR3 amino acids: CASSLNGYNSPLHF. Here the CDR3 DNA reads TGTGCCAGCAGTCTCAACGGCTATAATTCACCCCTCCACTTT.

The chain links TRBV4-1 to TRBJ1-2; D gene ambiguous. The CDR3 is 13 residues long. CDR1 and CDR2 (germline): MGHRA, YSYEKL. Trimming removed 0 bases at V and 2 bases at J, with 4 bases between. CDR3 DNA: TGCGCCAGCAGCCAAGAAGAGAACTATGGCTACACCTTC. Amino acid sequence: CASSQEENYGYTF.

The V call is TRBV15, the J call TRBJ2-1, with D perhaps TRBD2 (6 bases). Trimming left V 4 bases short and J 3 bases short, with 22 bases between. Germline-derived CDR1 and CDR2 are LNHNV and YYDKDF (reference sequence). The CDR3 has 18 residues. The CDR3 DNA reads TGTGCCACCAGCACGATCGGCCTCGCGGGGATTAACTACAATGAGCAGTTCTTC. Protein sequence: CATSTIGLAGINYNEQFF.

This sequence joins TRBV6-1 and TRBJ2-1; 8 bases are a match to TRBD2. Per the germline V gene, CDR1 is MNHNS and CDR2 is SASEGT. This CDR3 contains 14 residues. Losses at the gene ends were 5 bases for V and 9 bases for J; bases not matched to a gene: 9. The chain's CDR3 is CASSTGLVYLEQFF. In DNA form, the CDR3 reads TGTGCCAGCAGTACGGGACTAGTCTATCTTGAGCAGTTCTTC.

This sequence joins TRBV7-2 and TRBJ1-1; 10 bases fit TRBD1. CDR3 size: 16 residues. Trimming at V came to 5 bases and at J to 2 bases, leaving 8 bases not matched to a gene. Germline V gene data show CDR1 as SGHTA and CDR2 as FQGNSA. The CDR3 spells CASSPNDRGRNTEAFF. The CDR3 bases are TGTGCCAGCAGCCCCAACGACAGGGGGCGTAACACTGAAGCTTTCTTT.

This clone was observed a single time. The rearrangement uses TRBV4-2 and TRBJ2-7, with D perhaps TRBD2 (5 bases). CDR1 and CDR2 from the germline V gene are LGHNA and YNFKEQ. This CDR3 has 14 residues. V was pared by 0 bases and J by 0 bases, with 6 bases between. The chain's CDR3 is CASSQERASYEQYF. DNA of the CDR3: TGTGCCAGCAGCCAAGAGCGGGCCTCCTACGAGCAGTACTTC.

The rearrangement joins TRBV7-2 to TRBJ2-1, with TRBD2 matching over 9 bases. This CDR3 is built from 15 residues. Looked up from germline, CDR1 is SGHTA and CDR2 is FQGNSA. Trimming removed 3 bases from V and 5 bases from J; junction bases left unmatched: 5. The CDR3 DNA reads TGTGCCAGCAGCTTCGGCGGGGGGGCAAACAATGAGCAGTTCTTC. Translated: CASSFGGGANNEQFF.

This clone was counted a few times. The V call is TRBV19, the J call TRBJ1-5; D unresolved. Germline V lookup: CDR1 LNHDA, CDR2 SQIVND (reference sequence). The length of the CDR3 is 14 residues. V lost 7 bases and J 0 bases, leaving 10 bases between the germline ends. The CDR3 protein is CASTSWASNQPQHF. In DNA, the CDR3 is TGTGCCAGTACATCATGGGCTAGCAATCAGCCCCAGCATTTT.